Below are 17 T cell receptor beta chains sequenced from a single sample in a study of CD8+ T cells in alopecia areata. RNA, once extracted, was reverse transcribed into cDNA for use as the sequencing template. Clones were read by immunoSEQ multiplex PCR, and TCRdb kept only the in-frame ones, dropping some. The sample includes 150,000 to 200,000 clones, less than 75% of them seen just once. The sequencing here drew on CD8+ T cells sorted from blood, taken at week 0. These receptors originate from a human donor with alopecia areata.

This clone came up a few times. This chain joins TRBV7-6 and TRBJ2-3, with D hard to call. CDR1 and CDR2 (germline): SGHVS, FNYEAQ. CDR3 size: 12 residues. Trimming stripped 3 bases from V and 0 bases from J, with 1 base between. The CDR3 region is CASSLSTDTQYF. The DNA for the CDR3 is TGTGCCAGCAGCTTGAGCACAGATACGCAGTATTTT.

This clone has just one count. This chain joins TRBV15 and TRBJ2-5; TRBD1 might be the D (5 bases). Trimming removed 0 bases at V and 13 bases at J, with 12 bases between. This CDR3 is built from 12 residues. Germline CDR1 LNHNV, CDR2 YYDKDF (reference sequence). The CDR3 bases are TGTGCCACCAGCAGAGAAGGGGCGGTAGTGTACTTC. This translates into CATSREGAVVYF.

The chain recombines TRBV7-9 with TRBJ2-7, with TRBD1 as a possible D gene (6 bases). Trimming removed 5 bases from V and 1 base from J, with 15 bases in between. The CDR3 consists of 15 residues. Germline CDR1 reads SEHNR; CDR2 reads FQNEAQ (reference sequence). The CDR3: CASSATGQRSYEQYF. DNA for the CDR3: TGTGCCAGCAGCGCTACCGGACAGCGGTCCTACGAGCAGTACTTC.

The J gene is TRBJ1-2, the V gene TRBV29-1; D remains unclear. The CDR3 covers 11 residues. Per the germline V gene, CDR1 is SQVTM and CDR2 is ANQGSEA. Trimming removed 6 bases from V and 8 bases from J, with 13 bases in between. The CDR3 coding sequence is TGCAGCGTGCCCCATTTATCCGGCTACACCTTC. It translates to CSVPHLSGYTF.

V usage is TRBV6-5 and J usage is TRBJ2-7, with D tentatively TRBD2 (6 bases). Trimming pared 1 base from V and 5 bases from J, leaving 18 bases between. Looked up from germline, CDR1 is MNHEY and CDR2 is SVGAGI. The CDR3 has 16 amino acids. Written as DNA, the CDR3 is TGTGCCAGCAGTTACTACTCTGGGACGGAGGGGAACGAGCAGTACTTC. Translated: CASSYYSGTEGNEQYF.

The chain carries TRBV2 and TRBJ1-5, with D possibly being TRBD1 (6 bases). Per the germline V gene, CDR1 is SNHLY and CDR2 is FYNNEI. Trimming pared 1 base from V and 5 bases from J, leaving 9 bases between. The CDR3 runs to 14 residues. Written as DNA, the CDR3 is TGTGCCAGCAGTGAAGACAGGGCGGATCAGCCCCAGCATTTT. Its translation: CASSEDRADQPQHF.

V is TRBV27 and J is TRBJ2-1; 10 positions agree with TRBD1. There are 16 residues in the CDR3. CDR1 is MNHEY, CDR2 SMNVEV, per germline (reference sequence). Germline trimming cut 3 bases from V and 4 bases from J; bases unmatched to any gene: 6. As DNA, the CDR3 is TGTGCCAGCAGTTTTCTGCGGGACAGGGGTTACAATGAGCAGTTCTTC. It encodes CASSFLRDRGYNEQFF.

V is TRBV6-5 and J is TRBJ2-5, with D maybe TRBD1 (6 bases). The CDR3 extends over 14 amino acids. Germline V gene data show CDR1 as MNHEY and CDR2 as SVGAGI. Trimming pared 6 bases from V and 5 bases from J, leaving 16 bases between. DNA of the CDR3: TGTGCCAGCAGCGTTCCAGGGGTTAGGGAGACCCAGTACTTC. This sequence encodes CASSVPGVRETQYF.

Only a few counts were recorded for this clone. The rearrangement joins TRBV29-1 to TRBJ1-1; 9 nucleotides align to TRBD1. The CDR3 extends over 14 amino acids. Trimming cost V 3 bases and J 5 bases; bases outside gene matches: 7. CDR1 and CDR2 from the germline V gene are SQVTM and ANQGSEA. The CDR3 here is CSVEIVGQGTEAFF. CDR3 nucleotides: TGCAGCGTTGAGATTGTTGGACAGGGGACTGAAGCTTTCTTT. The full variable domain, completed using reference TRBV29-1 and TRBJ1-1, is SAVISQKPSRDICQRGTSLTIQCQVDSQVTMMFWYRQQPGQSLTLIATANQGSEATYESGFVIDKFPISRPNLTFSTLTVSNMSPEDSSIYLCSVEIVGQGTEAFFGQGTRLTVV.

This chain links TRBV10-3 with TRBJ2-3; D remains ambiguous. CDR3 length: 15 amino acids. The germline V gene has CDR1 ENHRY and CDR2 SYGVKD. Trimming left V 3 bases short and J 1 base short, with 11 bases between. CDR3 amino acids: CAISEWGEGTDTQYF. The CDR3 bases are TGTGCCATCAGTGAATGGGGTGAAGGCACAGATACGCAGTATTTT.

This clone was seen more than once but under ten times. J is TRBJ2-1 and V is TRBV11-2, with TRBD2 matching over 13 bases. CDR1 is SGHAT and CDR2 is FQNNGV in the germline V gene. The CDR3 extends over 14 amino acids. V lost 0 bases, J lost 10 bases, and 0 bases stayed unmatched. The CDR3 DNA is TGTGCCAGCAGCTTAGAGGGACTAGCGGGGGAGCAGTTCTTC. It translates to CASSLEGLAGEQFF. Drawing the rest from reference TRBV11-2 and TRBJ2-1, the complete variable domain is EAGVAQSPRYKIIEKRQSVAFWCNPISGHATLYWYQQILGQGPKLLIQFQNNGVVDDSQLPKDRFSAERLKGVDSTLKIQPAKLEDSAVYLCASSLEGLAGEQFFGPGTRLTVL.

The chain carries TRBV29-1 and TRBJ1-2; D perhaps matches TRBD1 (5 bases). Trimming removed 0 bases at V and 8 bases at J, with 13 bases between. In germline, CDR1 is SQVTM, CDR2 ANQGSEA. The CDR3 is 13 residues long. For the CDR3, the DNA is TGCAGCGTTGAAGATGGGGACGGGCAAGGCTACACCTTC. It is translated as CSVEDGDGQGYTF.

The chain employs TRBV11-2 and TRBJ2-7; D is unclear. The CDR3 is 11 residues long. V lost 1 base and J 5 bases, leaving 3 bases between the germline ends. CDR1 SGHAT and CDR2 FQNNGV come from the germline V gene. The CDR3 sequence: CASSLGDEQYF. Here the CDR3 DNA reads TGTGCCAGCAGCTTAGGGGACGAGCAGTACTTC. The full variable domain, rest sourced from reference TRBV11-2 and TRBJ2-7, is EAGVAQSPRYKIIEKRQSVAFWCNPISGHATLYWYQQILGQGPKLLIQFQNNGVVDDSQLPKDRFSAERLKGVDSTLKIQPAKLEDSAVYLCASSLGDEQYFGPGTRLTVT.

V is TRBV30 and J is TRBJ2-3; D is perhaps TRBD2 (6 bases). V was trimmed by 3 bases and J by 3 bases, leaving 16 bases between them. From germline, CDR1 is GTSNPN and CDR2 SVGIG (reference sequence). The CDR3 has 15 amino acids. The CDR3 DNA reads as TGTGCCTGGAGCCGATCCGGGGGTGGGACAGATACGCAGTATTTT. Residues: CAWSRSGGGTDTQYF.

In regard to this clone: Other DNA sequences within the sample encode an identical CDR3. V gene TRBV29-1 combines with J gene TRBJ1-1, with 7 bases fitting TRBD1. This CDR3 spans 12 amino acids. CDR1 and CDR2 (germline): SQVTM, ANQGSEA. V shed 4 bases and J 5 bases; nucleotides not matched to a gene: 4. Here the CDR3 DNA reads TGCAGCGTTGTAGGGGGCGGGACTGAAGCTTTCTTT. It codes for CSVVGGGTEAFF.

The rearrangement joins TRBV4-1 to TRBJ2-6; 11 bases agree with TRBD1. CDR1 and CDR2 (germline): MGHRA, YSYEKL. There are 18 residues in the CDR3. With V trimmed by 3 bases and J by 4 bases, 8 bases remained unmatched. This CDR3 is CASSQPGTGGSGANVLTF. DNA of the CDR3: TGCGCCAGCAGCCAGCCCGGGACAGGGGGATCCGGGGCCAACGTCCTGACTTTC.

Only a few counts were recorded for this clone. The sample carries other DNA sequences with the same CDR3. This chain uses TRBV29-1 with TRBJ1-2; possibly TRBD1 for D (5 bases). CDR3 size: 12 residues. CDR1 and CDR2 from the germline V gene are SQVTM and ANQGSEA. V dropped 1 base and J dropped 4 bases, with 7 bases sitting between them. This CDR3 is CSVEGGSYGYTF. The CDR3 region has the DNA TGCAGCGTTGAAGGGGGGAGCTATGGCTACACCTTC.